The clone carrying this TCR beta chain was found a few times. Its cognate antigen is unknown. 60 Vbeta and 13 Jbeta primers were used in PCR. Sequenced by immunoSEQ multiplex PCR; TCRdb stores in-frame clones only, minus some. Of 110,000 or so clones in the sample, 70% to 80% were seen once. The entry originates in a study of cytomegalovirus exposure and HLA in healthy donors. Study-wide points: Cytomegalovirus-associated TCR beta chains were listed, numbering roughly 150. Presence/absence analyses supposed approximately even sequencing depth among donors.

The V gene's germline CDR1 is MNHEY and CDR2 SVGAGI. V lost 4 bases and J 4 bases, leaving 14 bases between the germline ends. The CDR3 length is 15 residues. The sample taken for sequencing was PBMCs. The sequence was collected from a woman younger than 45 in good health and CMV-seropositive. The gene calls are TRBV6-5 and TRBJ1-5; no clear D gene. The CDR3 region is CASSSGSGGNQPQHF. In DNA, the CDR3 is TGTGCCAGCAGTTCTGGATCCGGAGGGAATCAGCCCCAGCATTTT.